Listed below are T cell receptor beta chains from one sample, sequenced in a study of graft-versus-host responses after intestinal transplantation. The table came from immunoSEQ multiplex PCR; TCRdb's copy has only in-frame clones and leaves some out. The table has fewer than 95,000 clones, around 93% seen once. No cognate antigen is known for these TCRs. The sequences come from unstimulated CD4+ T cells sorted from spleen or lymph node cells, collected before transplant. These receptors came from a human donor who was the organ donor for an intestinal transplant. Both conserved end residues are part of each CDR3. A D gene is named only where the DNA matches it firmly. For some rows the clone size is stated as once, few or many, or as a class when expanded; others skip it.

>TRBV5-1|-|-|TRBJ2-2
CASSLYRGNTGELFF
TGCGCCAGCAGCTTGTACAGAGGGAACACCGGGGAGCTGTTTTTT
>TRBV19|-|-|TRBJ1-2
CATWDRQFYGYTF
TGTGCCACTTGGGACCGCCAGTTTTATGGCTACACCTTC
>TRBV5-1|-|-|TRBJ1-3
CASSLPGTGNTIYF
TGCGCCAGCAGCTTGCCGGGGACTGGAAACACCATATATTTT
>TRBV18|-|-|TRBJ1-6
CATAPDGDNSPLHF
TGTGCCACCGCCCCGGATGGAGATAATTCACCCCTCCACTTT
>TRBV7-3|-|TRBD1|TRBJ1-2
CASSLGNDRGLYGYTF
TGTGCCAGCAGCTTGGGAAATGACAGGGGGCTGTATGGCTACACCTTC
>TRBV5-4|-|TRBD2|TRBJ2-3
CASKGLAGSTDTQYF
TGTGCCAGCAAGGGACTAGCGGGAAGCACAGATACGCAGTATTTT
>TRBV6-5|-|-|TRBJ1-2
CASSYGIGNYGYTF
TGTGCCAGCAGTTACGGAATAGGCAACTATGGCTACACCTTC
>TRBV2|-|-|TRBJ2-1
CASLETSSYNEQFF
TGTGCCAGCTTGGAAACTAGCTCCTACAATGAGCAGTTCTTC
>TRBV11-1|-|TRBD1|TRBJ2-6
CASGVARTGVSGANVLTF
TGTGCCAGCGGGGTTGCGCGGACAGGGGTCTCTGGGGCCAACGTCCTGACTTTC
>TRBV19|-|TRBD1|TRBJ2-7
CASSTEAGTGGYEQYF
TGTGCCAGTAGTACGGAAGCCGGGACAGGGGGCTACGAGCAGTACTTC
>TRBV19|-|-|TRBJ1-1
CASSQTGPNTEAFF
TGTGCCAGTAGCCAAACAGGGCCGAACACTGAAGCTTTCTTT
>TRBV25-1|-|-|TRBJ1-1
CASSEPGGREGEAFF
TGTGCCAGCAGTGAACCCGGCGGGCGGGAGGGGGAAGCTTTCTTT
>TRBV4-1|-|-|TRBJ2-1
CASSQDWPRTEQFF
TGCGCCAGCAGCCAAGATTGGCCTCGCACTGAGCAGTTCTTC
>TRBV9|-|TRBD2|TRBJ2-3
CASSAPAGGLASTDTQYF
TGTGCCAGCAGCGCCCCTGCGGGGGGGTTAGCTAGCACAGATACGCAGTATTTT
>TRBV18|-|TRBD1|TRBJ1-2
CASSPPSTGANYGYTF
TGTGCCAGCTCACCACCTTCGACAGGGGCTAACTATGGCTACACCTTC
>TRBV7-8|once|TRBD1|TRBJ1-5
CASRGQPNQPQHF
TGTGCCAGCAGGGGACAGCCGAATCAGCCCCAGCATTTT
>TRBV19|-|TRBD1|TRBJ1-5
CASSAIQGGSNQPQHF
TGTGCCAGTAGTGCAATCCAGGGGGGTAGCAATCAGCCCCAGCATTTT
>TRBV25-1|-|-|TRBJ1-4
CASSDFRGTTNEKLFF
TGTGCCAGCAGTGACTTCAGGGGAACGACTAATGAAAAACTGTTTTTT
>TRBV29-1|once|-|TRBJ2-1
CSVLPLTLKNEQFF
TGCAGCGTCCTACCCCTGACCCTAAAGAATGAGCAGTTCTTC
>TRBV7-8|-|TRBD2|TRBJ2-1
CASTEQQLAGGPHEQFF
TGTGCCAGCACCGAGCAACAACTAGCGGGGGGGCCTCATGAGCAGTTCTTC
>TRBV4-3|-|-|TRBJ2-3
CASSQDRGLADASTDTQYF
TGCGCCAGCAGCCAAGACAGGGGGCTAGCGGACGCTAGCACAGATACGCAGTATTTT
>TRBV5-1|-|TRBD2|TRBJ2-7
CASSLGPASGGSSYEQYF
TGCGCCAGCAGCTTGGGCCCCGCTAGCGGGGGATCTTCCTACGAGCAGTACTTC
>TRBV28|-|-|TRBJ2-7
CASSYQGNYEQYF
TGTGCCAGCAGTTATCAGGGTAATTACGAGCAGTACTTC
>TRBV20-1|-|-|TRBJ2-7
CSAASGDEQYF
TGCAGTGCTGCCTCGGGGGACGAGCAGTACTTC
>TRBV7-3|-|TRBD2|TRBJ2-3
CASKLAGGTDTQYF
TGTGCCAGCAAACTAGCGGGGGGGACAGATACGCAGTATTTT
>TRBV21-1|-|-|TRBJ1-6
CASSKAGSANSPLHF
TGTGCCAGCAGCAAAGCTGGTAGTGCTAATTCACCCCTCCACTTT
>TRBV5-4|-|-|TRBJ2-4
CASSPAGGRENIQYF
TGTGCCAGCAGCCCCGCCGGGGGGCGGGAAAACATTCAGTACTTC
>TRBV10-3|-|TRBD1|TRBJ1-1
CAISEDRDTEAFF
TGTGCCATCAGTGAGGACAGGGACACTGAAGCTTTCTTT
>TRBV27|-|TRBD1|TRBJ1-5
CASSLMGQGGSGNQPQHF
TGTGCCAGCAGTTTAATGGGACAGGGGGGCTCGGGCAATCAGCCCCAGCATTTT
>TRBV20-1|-|-|TRBJ2-2
CSAPRGMELFF
TGCAGTGCTCCCCGGGGGATGGAGCTGTTTTTT
>TRBV6-1|-|-|TRBJ2-3
CASRDFGGTDTQYF
TGTGCCAGCAGAGATTTTGGAGGCACAGATACGCAGTATTTT
>TRBV6-6|-|-|TRBJ2-7
CASSYGQPTSYEQYF
TGTGCCAGCAGTTACGGACAGCCGACCTCCTACGAGCAGTACTTC
>TRBV7-3|-|-|TRBJ2-3
CASSLKGTGEFTDTQYF
TGTGCCAGCAGCTTGAAGGGGACGGGGGAATTCACAGATACGCAGTATTTT
>TRBV19|-|TRBD1|TRBJ2-3
CAGSSTGGGSDTQYF
TGTGCCGGATCCTCGACAGGGGGCGGGTCAGATACGCAGTATTTT
>TRBV7-3|-|-|TRBJ1-6
CASSLTRGGNSPLHF
TGTGCCAGCAGCTTAACCAGGGGAGGTAATTCACCCCTCCACTTT
>TRBV5-5|few|TRBD1|TRBJ1-5
CASSLDPTGDNQPQHF
TGTGCCAGCAGCTTGGACCCAACAGGGGACAATCAGCCCCAGCATTTT
>TRBV6-1|-|-|TRBJ1-2
CASTRIQAFNYGYTF
TGTGCCAGCACGCGTATACAGGCGTTTAACTATGGCTACACCTTC
>TRBV6-6|-|-|TRBJ2-7
CASSQGGVHEQYF
TGTGCCAGCAGCCAGGGTGGGGTACACGAGCAGTACTTC
>TRBV7-3|-|-|TRBJ2-1
CASSPISAGSYNEQFF
TGTGCCAGCAGCCCTATATCGGCAGGATCCTACAATGAGCAGTTCTTC
>TRBV4-1|-|TRBD1|TRBJ1-6
CASSQGIGGWSPLHF
TGCGCCAGCAGCCAAGGGATAGGGGGCTGGTCACCCCTCCACTTT
>TRBV5-1|-|TRBD2|TRBJ2-3
CASSLGRGGGTDTQYF
TGCGCCAGCAGCTTGGGACGGGGGGGAGGCACAGATACGCAGTATTTT
>TRBV7-9|-|-|TRBJ2-5
CASSLGEIGRETQYF
TGTGCCAGCAGCTTAGGAGAGATCGGTCGAGAGACCCAGTACTTC
>TRBV7-3|-|-|TRBJ2-3
CASSGADTQYF
TGTGCCAGCAGCGGAGCAGATACGCAGTATTTT
>TRBV6-6|-|-|TRBJ2-1
CASSYSMGANEQFF
TGTGCCAGCAGTTACTCGATGGGAGCGAATGAGCAGTTCTTC
>TRBV2|few|-|TRBJ1-1
CASSGEGDTEAFF
TGTGCCAGCAGTGGAGAGGGCGACACTGAAGCTTTCTTT
>TRBV9|-|-|TRBJ2-1
CASSSRGGTYNEQFF
TGTGCCAGCAGCTCACGTGGGGGCACCTACAATGAGCAGTTCTTC
>TRBV6-5|-|TRBD1|TRBJ1-1
CASQPTGSTEAFF
TGTGCCAGCCAACCGACAGGGAGCACTGAAGCTTTCTTT
>TRBV6-5|-|TRBD1|TRBJ1-2
CASAGGQTNYGYTF
TGTGCCAGCGCCGGGGGACAGACTAACTATGGCTACACCTTC
>TRBV5-1|-|TRBD1|TRBJ1-5
CASSRTGEWGQPQHF
TGCGCCAGCAGTCGGACAGGGGAATGGGGTCAGCCCCAGCATTTT
>TRBV28|-|-|TRBJ1-6
CASSPSVGDSPLHF
TGTGCCAGCAGTCCGTCGGTTGGGGATTCACCCCTCCACTTT
>TRBV29-1|-|TRBD1|TRBJ2-2
CSVTRQGPNTGELFF
TGCAGCGTAACACGACAGGGGCCGAACACCGGGGAGCTGTTTTTT
>TRBV27|-|-|TRBJ1-6
CASRALGTSRSYNSPLHF
TGTGCCAGCAGGGCCCTCGGGACTTCGCGCTCCTATAATTCACCCCTCCACTTT
>TRBV19|few|-|TRBJ1-5
CASSIIGGDHNQPQHF
TGTGCCAGTAGTATAATCGGGGGAGACCACAATCAGCCCCAGCATTTT
>TRBV28|-|-|TRBJ1-2
CASSPLGYGYTF
TGTGCCAGCAGTCCTCTCGGGTATGGCTACACCTTC
>TRBV11-3|-|TRBD2|TRBJ2-3
CASSWTSGTDTQYF
TGTGCCAGCAGCTGGACTAGCGGCACAGATACGCAGTATTTT
>TRBV10-3|-|TRBD1|TRBJ1-6
CAISLQGARSPLHF
TGTGCCATCAGTTTACAGGGGGCCCGGTCACCCCTCCACTTT
>TRBV9|-|-|TRBJ1-2
CASTVPRGLEKANYGYTF
TGTGCCAGCACCGTACCCAGAGGGCTGGAAAAAGCTAACTATGGCTACACCTTC
>TRBV10-3|-|TRBD1|TRBJ1-2
CAISEPPKTGDGGYTF
TGTGCCATCAGTGAGCCCCCTAAGACAGGGGACGGAGGCTACACCTTC